The 24 T cell receptor beta chains reported below all come from one sample, sequenced in a study of blood T cell repertoires in COVID-19 (TCRdb year 2020). Library preparation used the immunoSEQ multiplex PCR assay. Held by TCRdb, this immuneACCESS table contains in-frame sequences only and omits some clones. Under half of the omission traces to an unresolved V gene where checked; the cause of the rest is unknown. This sample has 60,000 to 75,000 clones in its table, and about nine tenths of those were observed once. The leading ten clones occupy 2% of the sample. Sequenced input: peripheral blood. The receptors were gathered from a man aged 25-45 years with acute or convalescent COVID-19.

The chain joins TRBV6-5 to TRBJ1-1; no clear D gene. This CDR3 comprises 15 residues. In germline, CDR1 is MNHEY, CDR2 SVGAGI. The V gene lost 5 bases and the J gene lost 0 bases, with 13 bases spanning the gap. Written as DNA, the CDR3 is TGTGCCAGCAGTCCCAAGAGTGCCATGAACACTGAAGCTTTCTTT. Its protein product is CASSPKSAMNTEAFF.

CDR3 amino acids: CASSEVTGQGSSRTQYF. The CDR3, as DNA: TGTGCCAGCAGTGAAGTAACGGGACAGGGAAGCTCTCGGACCCAGTACTTC. The V and J genes are TRBV6-1 and TRBJ2-5, with 9 bases lining up with TRBD1. Germline loops: CDR1 MNHNS, CDR2 SASEGT. V shed 1 base and J 7 bases; nucleotides not matched to a gene: 13. The CDR3 extends over 17 amino acids.

V gene TRBV5-5 combines with J gene TRBJ1-5, with D possibly matching TRBD1 (6 bases). The V gene's germline CDR1 is SGHKS and CDR2 YYEKEE (reference sequence). The CDR3 loop spans 16 amino acids. Trimming cost V 0 bases and J 0 bases, with 10 bases left between them. CDR3 sequence (DNA): TGTGCCAGCAGCTTGGCAGGGGCGGTTAGCAATCAGCCCCAGCATTTT. Translated, it gives CASSLAGAVSNQPQHF.

This clone was recorded once. The rearrangement joins TRBV6-5 to TRBJ2-3; D might be TRBD2 (5 bases). Germline-derived CDR1 and CDR2 are MNHEY and SVGAGI. The ends were cut back, 11 bases at V and 2 bases at J, with 14 bases in the middle. This CDR3 has 13 amino acids. CDR3 DNA: TGTGCCTCTGATTGGGAGCCCACAGATACGCAGTATTTT. Protein product: CASDWEPTDTQYF.

A single count supports this clone. The chain couples TRBV27 to TRBJ1-6; no clear D. The CDR3 length is 18 residues. The V and J ends lost 1 base and 1 base respectively, with 14 bases between them. Germline V gene sequence: CDR1 MNHEY, CDR2 SMNVEV (reference sequence). CDR3 amino acids: CASSLFMGDWSYNSPLHF. In DNA, the CDR3 is TGTGCCAGCAGTTTATTCATGGGAGACTGGTCCTATAATTCACCCCTCCACTTT.

The chain carries TRBV10-3 and TRBJ1-1; TRBD1 is a possible D gene (6 bases). The CDR3 consists of 15 residues. Between the trimmed V and J ends, which lost 4 bases and 7 bases, there was a span of 19 bases. The V gene's germline CDR1 is ENHRY and CDR2 SYGVKD. The CDR3 is CAISGGGRMDHEAFF. CDR3 DNA sequence: TGTGCCATCAGTGGGGGGGGGCGCATGGACCATGAAGCTTTCTTT.

The chain recombines TRBV5-5 with TRBJ2-1; 10 bases align to TRBD2. The CDR3 is made up of 17 amino acids. With 0 bases clipped from V and 6 bases from J, the junction kept 9 bases outside the gene matches. The V gene's germline CDR1 is SGHKS and CDR2 YYEKEE (reference sequence). CDR3 nucleotide sequence: TGTGCCAGCAGCTTGGCCCTAGCGGGGGCCAGGGGCAATGAGCAGTTCTTC. This encodes CASSLALAGARGNEQFF.

The rearrangement joins TRBV7-6 to TRBJ1-1, with D perhaps TRBD1 (5 bases). Germline CDR1 reads SGHVS; CDR2 reads FNYEAQ. Trimming cost V 5 bases and J 3 bases, with 16 bases left between them. The CDR3 loop spans 15 amino acids. The CDR3 protein is CASSLNGGGDTEAFF. Here the CDR3 DNA reads TGTGCCAGCAGCCTCAACGGGGGGGGTGACACTGAAGCTTTCTTT.

The chain couples TRBV7-6 to TRBJ2-1, with D unclear. The CDR3 loop spans 15 amino acids. Per germline, CDR1 SGHVS and CDR2 FNYEAQ. The V gene lost 2 bases and the J gene lost 4 bases, with 12 bases spanning the gap. The CDR3 protein is CASSLILSLYNEQFF. CDR3 in DNA: TGTGCCAGCAGCTTAATCCTCTCCCTATACAATGAGCAGTTCTTC.

The J gene is TRBJ2-1, the V gene TRBV2, with 16 bases fitting TRBD2. The ends lost 4 bases at V and 8 bases at J; junction bases unmatched: 11. The CDR3 is 18 residues long. Per germline, CDR1 SNHLY and CDR2 FYNNEI. The CDR3 loop reads CASSVRPGTSGGAYEQFF. The CDR3 DNA sequence: TGTGCCAGCAGTGTAAGACCCGGGACTAGCGGGGGGGCCTATGAGCAGTTCTTC.

V usage is TRBV6-6 and J usage is TRBJ1-2, with D perhaps matching TRBD1 (5 bases). The CDR3 is 15 residues long. Per the germline V gene, CDR1 is MNHNY and CDR2 is SVGAGI (reference sequence). Trimming removed 2 bases at V and 6 bases at J, with 16 bases between. Written as DNA, the CDR3 is TGTGCCAGCAGTTACGTGGCAGGGTGGGCTGATGGCTACACCTTC. Residues: CASSYVAGWADGYTF.

This clone appeared once. The chain employs TRBV4-2 and TRBJ2-3; 7 bases line up with TRBD2. The CDR3 is 18 amino acids. V was clipped by 0 bases and J by 2 bases; unmatched bases: 11. Germline V gene lookup returns CDR1 LGHNA and CDR2 YNFKEQ. The CDR3 sequence: CASSQDPSGTGYTDTQYF. The CDR3 coding sequence is TGTGCCAGCAGCCAAGATCCAAGCGGGACGGGCTACACAGATACGCAGTATTTT.

The chain recombines TRBV27 with TRBJ1-5, with a weak D call TRBD1 (6 bases). The CDR3 spans 13 residues. CDR1 is MNHEY, CDR2 SMNVEV, per germline (reference sequence). V was shortened by 9 bases and J by 0 bases, with 9 bases between the two germline ends. CDR3 loop: CASGQYSNQPQHF. Here the CDR3 DNA reads TGTGCCAGTGGACAGTATAGCAATCAGCCCCAGCATTTT.

This chain connects TRBV5-6 to TRBJ1-2; D call uncertain. The germline gives CDR1 SGHDT, CDR2 YYEEEE. V gave up 0 bases and J gave up 2 bases, with 11 bases separating them. The CDR3 is 15 amino acids. The CDR3 DNA reads TGTGCCAGCAGCTTGGACCCAACAACCAACTATGGCTACACCTTC. This translates into CASSLDPTTNYGYTF.

This chain connects TRBV7-2 to TRBJ1-3, with D unclear. The V end was cut by 2 bases, the J end by 2 bases, with 10 bases between. From germline, CDR1 is SGHTA and CDR2 FQGNSA. This CDR3 comprises 15 residues. The CDR3: CASSLRGLTGNTIYF. DNA of the CDR3: TGTGCCAGCAGCTTACGTGGACTGACTGGAAACACCATATATTTT.

The CDR3 DNA sequence: TGTGCCAGCTCACGACAGGGTCAGGGAAACGAGCAGTACTTC. Its translation: CASSRQGQGNEQYF. V is TRBV18 and J is TRBJ2-7, with TRBD1 matching 7 bases. Losses at the gene ends were 4 bases for V and 5 bases for J; bases not matched to a gene: 8. Looked up from germline, CDR1 is KGHSH and CDR2 is LQKENI. The length of the CDR3 is 14 residues.

The rearrangement uses TRBV6-2 or TRBV6-3 and TRBJ2-1, with 10 bases aligning to TRBD2. The trim removed 5 bases at V and 5 bases at J, leaving 9 bases unmatched. The CDR3 loop spans 16 amino acids. Germline loops: CDR1 MNHEY, CDR2 SVGEGT. The CDR3 protein is CASSQTGTSVNNEQFF. CDR3 coding DNA: TGTGCCAGCAGTCAAACCGGGACTAGCGTTAACAATGAGCAGTTCTTC.

For the CDR3, the DNA is TGTGCCAGCAGCAAGACTGCCCTCCGGACCTACAATGAGCAGTTCTTC. Protein sequence: CASSKTALRTYNEQFF. The rearrangement joins TRBV7-6 to TRBJ2-1; D is undetermined. CDR3 size: 16 residues. V was shortened by 5 bases and J by 2 bases, with 16 bases between the two germline ends. Germline V CDR1 and CDR2: SGHVS, FNYEAQ.

There are a few counts of this clone. This chain joins TRBV29-1 and TRBJ2-3; 8 nucleotides match TRBD1. Germline CDR1 SQVTM, CDR2 ANQGSEA. This CDR3 comprises 14 residues. V trimming: 6 bases; J trimming: 3 bases; junction bases outside the gene matches: 8. CDR3 sequence reads: CSVLYRGRTDTQYF. CDR3 DNA sequence: TGCAGCGTACTGTACAGGGGGAGGACAGATACGCAGTATTTT.

This sequence joins TRBV30 and TRBJ2-7; D is unclear. In germline, CDR1 is GTSNPN, CDR2 SVGIG (reference sequence). CDR3 length equals 11 residues. Trimming pared 2 bases from V and 5 bases from J, leaving 7 bases between. CDR3 region: CAWSNLHEQYF. CDR3 bases: TGTGCCTGGAGTAATCTCCACGAGCAGTACTTC.

The genes are TRBV19 and TRBJ1-1; D might be TRBD1 (5 bases). Trimming left V 4 bases short and J 13 bases short, with 22 bases between. The CDR3 is 14 residues long. Germline V gene data show CDR1 as LNHDA and CDR2 as SQIVND (reference sequence). The CDR3 here is CASSTPTRTRGGFF. CDR3 in DNA: TGTGCCAGTAGTACCCCAACTCGGACACGGGGAGGTTTCTTT.

The chain recombines TRBV7-9 with TRBJ1-6, with TRBD1 matching 8 bases. Germline CDR1 is SEHNR and CDR2 is FQNEAQ (reference sequence). This CDR3 has 15 amino acids. After removal of 5 bases from V and 4 bases from J, the junction contained 4 bases not matched to a gene. The CDR3 region has the DNA TGTGCCAGCAGCGCCGGACAGGGTTATAATTCACCCCTCCACTTT. Encoded protein: CASSAGQGYNSPLHF.

The chain carries TRBV25-1 and TRBJ2-1; 11 bases match TRBD2. With 5 bases clipped from V and 3 bases from J, the junction kept 6 bases outside the gene matches. The CDR3 sequence is 16 residues long. Germline loops: CDR1 MGHDK, CDR2 SYGVNS. CDR3 bases: TGTGCCAGCAGTCGAACTAGCGGGGGTAACTACAATGAGCAGTTCTTC. Protein sequence: CASSRTSGGNYNEQFF.

This chain links TRBV9 with TRBJ2-1; maybe TRBD2 (6 bases). Germline-derived CDR1 and CDR2 are SGDLS and YYNGEE. The CDR3 runs 15 residues. V was shortened by 4 bases and J by 6 bases, with 17 bases between the two germline ends. The CDR3 coding sequence is TGTGCCAGCAGCAGCCGGAGGGATTCAGGCAATGAGCAGTTCTTC. As protein: CASSSRRDSGNEQFF. Variable domain in full (rest from reference TRBV9 and TRBJ2-1): DSGVTQTPKHLITATGQRVTLRCSPRSGDLSVYWYQQSLDQGLQFLIQYYNGEERAKGNILERFSAQQFPDLHSELNLSSLELGDSALYFCASSSRRDSGNEQFFGPGTRLTVL.